The 6 T cell receptor beta chains given below trace back to one sample, sequenced in a study of OX40 agonist ivuxolimab in advanced cancers. Library preparation was by the immunoSEQ multiplex PCR assay. TCRdb provides this immuneACCESS table in a form limited to in-frame rearrangements. Some clones are lacking; in checked studies, under half of them reflect an unresolved V gene, and why the rest are absent is not known. The sample profile shows approximately 100,000 clones; approximately 90% of them were found once. The ten largest account for under 0.8% of the sample. The material was CD4+ or CD8+ T cells sorted from blood, obtained in a trial of the OX40 agonist ivuxolimab. Source of these receptors: an adult with an advanced solid tumor such as melanoma, head and neck, liver or kidney cancer.

V is TRBV11-3 and J is TRBJ2-2; 8 nucleotides align to TRBD2. CDR3 length: 17 residues. The germline V gene has CDR1 SGHNT and CDR2 YENEEA. The trim removed 0 bases at V and 5 bases at J, leaving 8 bases unmatched. The CDR3 nucleotides read TGTGCCAGCAGCTTAGAAGGGAGCGGGGGCCAAACCGGGGAGCTGTTTTTT. Its translation: CASSLEGSGGQTGELFF.

V is TRBV7-2 and J is TRBJ1-3; possible D gene TRBD1, 5 bases. Trimming removed 1 base from V and 5 bases from J, with 15 bases in between. CDR3 length: 16 amino acids. The germline V gene has CDR1 SGHTA and CDR2 FQGNSA. The CDR3 DNA reads TGTGCCAGCAGCTTAGACGCAGGGAGGGGCCGAAACACCATATATTTT. Protein product: CASSLDAGRGRNTIYF. The whole variable domain, filled in from reference TRBV7-2 and TRBJ1-3, reads GAGVSQSPSNKVTEKGKDVELRCDPISGHTALYWYRQSLGQGLEFLIYFQGNSAPDKSGLPSDRFSAERTGGSVSTLTIQRTQQEDSAVYLCASSLDAGRGRNTIYFGEGSWLTVV.

The chain is built from TRBV5-1 and TRBJ1-1; the D gene is possibly TRBD1 (5 bases). V was cut by 0 bases and J by 7 bases, with 10 bases left in between. Germline V CDR1 and CDR2: SGHRS, YFSETQ. This CDR3 contains 13 residues. CDR3 residues: CASSLGQGGEAFF. CDR3 nucleotide sequence: TGCGCCAGCAGCTTGGGGCAGGGTGGTGAAGCTTTCTTT. Full variable domain (missing parts from reference TRBV5-1 and TRBJ1-1): KAGVTQTPRYLIKTRGQQVTLSCSPISGHRSVSWYQQTPGQGLQFLFEYFSETQRNKGNFPGRFSGRQFSNSRSEMNVSTLELGDSALYLCASSLGQGGEAFFGQGTRLTVV.

The table lists this clone with a count of one. The same CDR3 arises from other DNA sequences in this sample as well. The chain couples TRBV28 to TRBJ1-2, with 7 bases aligning to TRBD1. The germline CDR1 and CDR2 sequences are MDHEN and SYDVKM. The V segment lost 4 bases and the J segment 4 bases; nucleotides outside the gene matches: 3. The CDR3 spans 13 residues. DNA of the CDR3: TGTGCCAGCAGTTCGGGACAGACCTATGGCTACACCTTC. This gives the protein CASSSGQTYGYTF.

The V call is TRBV6-5, the J call TRBJ2-5, with TRBD1 matching over 10 bases. Per germline, CDR1 MNHEY and CDR2 SVGAGI. CDR3 length equals 16 residues. V dropped 0 bases and J dropped 3; count of bases not matched to a gene: 4. CDR3 protein: CASSYSLTGGKETQYF. For the CDR3, the DNA is TGTGCCAGCAGTTACTCGCTGACAGGGGGCAAAGAGACCCAGTACTTC.

The chain joins TRBV7-6 to TRBJ2-3; 9 bases agree with TRBD1. V trimming: 5 bases; J trimming: 3 bases; junction bases outside the gene matches: 9. CDR1 is SGHVS and CDR2 is FNYEAQ in the germline V gene. The CDR3 is made up of 16 amino acids. The DNA of the CDR3 is TGTGCCAGCAGCCTCGCTACAGGGGGCGGGACAGATACGCAGTATTTT. Translating gives CASSLATGGGTDTQYF.